This TCR beta chain was sequenced during a study of T cell responses to AZD1222 COVID-19 vaccine. At the level of the study: Second doses that came at about 4 or about 12 weeks were put together.

This clone was seen only once. No antigen is known for it. Study-wide results and limits: Repertoires were collected only later (after the peak T cell response had occurred). Among AZD1222 vaccinees, only five to seven were seropositive at baseline. The donors showed a predominance of white British ancestry and of females, with possible underestimation of clonal diversity.

J lost 4 bases, V lost 3 bases, and 5 bases had no gene match. The CDR3 spans 14 residues. From germline, CDR1 is GTSNPN and CDR2 SVGIG (reference sequence). The data were produced by immunoSEQ multiplex PCR, yet TCRdb's version contains in-frame clones alone and is incomplete. Among 160,000 or so clones, 91% were seen once, and the ten largest hold around 4.4%. The TCR comes from an adult in good health. Sequencing used peripheral blood, obtained on day 0 of AZD1222 vaccination. V gene TRBV30 combines with J gene TRBJ2-4; 8 bases map to TRBD2. For the CDR3, the DNA is TGTGCCTGGAGGGGTACGGGAGGGAAAAACATTCAGTACTTC. Translating gives CAWRGTGGKNIQYF. The variable domain in full, completed from reference TRBV30 and TRBJ2-4, reads SQTIHQWPATLVQPVGSPLSLECTVEGTSNPNLYWYRQAAGRGLQLLFYSVGIGQISSEVPQNLSASRPQDRQFILSSKKLLLSDSGFYLCAWRGTGGKNIQYFGAGTRLSVL.